Given below is one T cell receptor (beta chain) in context. The data originate from a study of blood T cell repertoires in COVID-19. Background on the study: PBMCs, B-cell-depleted T cells, or T cells were the source of the cDNA or gDNA that made up the material.

The study drew participants aged about 18 to 90 years from about two dozen US areas. The CDR3 extends over 15 amino acids. Unmatched junction bases numbered 4, after V lost 5 bases and J lost 6 bases. Germline CDR1 is SEHNR and CDR2 is FQNEAQ (reference sequence). Produced via immunoSEQ multiplex PCR; TCRdb's table is partial and in-frame only. The sample consists of roughly 250,000 clones, roughly 88% of them appearing once. Material for sequencing was PBMCs or T cells enriched from blood (not recorded which). The genes are TRBV7-9 and TRBJ1-6, with 10 bases matching TRBD1. The TCR comes from a woman aged 40-49 years with acute COVID-19. In nucleotides, the CDR3 is TGTGCCAGCAGCCAGGGGACAGGGGTTAATTCACCCCTCCACTTT. The encoded protein is CASSQGTGVNSPLHF.